This T cell receptor (beta chain) was retrieved from a study of CD8 T cells in Susac syndrome (dated by TCRdb to the late 2010s). Study-wide context: Repertoire sequencing was used to test whether CD8+ T cell activation and differentiation in Susac syndrome was antigen driven. General conclusions and limits of the study: The study acknowledged that relatively few individuals were included in the TCR sequencing and HLA analysis.

In the germline V gene, CDR1 corresponds to SGHDN and CDR2 to FVKESK. The V end loses 4 bases and the J end loses 6 bases, and a stretch of 18 bases separates them. The CDR3, from cysteine to phenylalanine, totals 16 residues. Only CDR3 DNA remains: 48 bases, in frame from the first base. In the case of this clonotype: Its binding antigen is unknown. No quality values exist for individual bases; no much larger clone is one base distant.

RNA was extracted using the RNeasy kit, and about 0.45 to 1 ug of the RNA was reverse transcribed with random hexamers. The immunoSEQ multiplex PCR assay, which covers 54 Vbeta and 13 Jbeta segments, was used to amplify TCR beta CDR3 regions. PCR amplification bias was corrected by using a synthetic template baseline for primer optimization and computational correction. In the original analysis: Only productive sequences were kept, with reads annotated to V, D and J genes according to IMGT and analyzed in immunoSEQ Analyzer. To calculate clonality, Shannon entropy was normalized by log2 of the number of productive unique sequences and then subtracted from one. For each patient and control, public and private clones were evaluated among the 100 most prevalent clones. Clones were defined as Susac-specific if absent from the healthy and MS cohorts, from 1052 published viral clones and from other ImmuneACCESS disease sequences. TCRdb cleaned the public reads at Q25 with fastp, built clones with MiXCR and kept in-frame beta chains. Rows are combined by CDR3 protein, so each entry shows the most common genes and DNA. The V and J calls were determined by TCRdb, not by the authors. The sample table records 300,000 to 350,000 distinct CDR3 sequences; around 92% of these occur just once. The top ten hold around 0.07% of the sample.

High-throughput TCR beta sequencing profiled peripheral blood CD8+ and CD4+ T cells from healthy donors, Susac syndrome patients and multiple sclerosis patients. Treatment-naive patients with stable or active relapsing-remitting disease fulfilling revised McDonald criteria were used as multiple sclerosis controls. Bulk CD8+ and CD4+ T cells were purified by magnetic negative isolation, whereas CD8+ TEMRA cells were enriched by FACS. Blood was collected in EDTA tubes and processed within 24 hours, with PBMCs isolated through density gradient centrifugation. PBMCs intended for TCR sequencing were cryopreserved in liquid nitrogen and were subsequently thawed in a 37 degrees C water bath. The sorted or isolated CD4+, CD8+ and CD8+ TEMRA cells had a purity of 90% or higher.

The TCR sequence derives from a human donor with multiple sclerosis. The sequenced sample consisted of CD4+ T cells from PBMCs. The chain was built from TRBV14 and TRBJ2-2; the best D guess is TRBD1, with 5 bases matching. The CDR3 region: CASSPLEGKGAGELFF. In nucleotide form, the sequence is TGTGCCAGCAGCCCGCTCGAAGGGAAAGGGGCCGGGGAGCTGTTTTTT.